The present TCR beta chain was sequenced within a study of Graves' ophthalmopathy and Graves' hyperthyroidism. Broader study findings: Clonotypes were expanded in thyroid at above 0.001 frequency, and most also appeared in blood.

CDR1 is SGHDN, CDR2 FVKESK, per germline. The CDR3 totals 15 residues. With V trimmed by 1 base and J by 4 bases, 7 bases remained unmatched. Transcripts of RNA were the source for amplifying TCR beta CDR3 regions. RT-PCR with HTBI primers came first, then second-round multiplex PCR. TCRdb re-derived calls from the multiplex PCR reads in MiXCR, one entry per CDR3 protein. The table lists some 170,000 distinct CDR3 sequences, around two fifths of them singletons. Active ophthalmopathy (CAS at least 3, NOSPECS at least 4), lasting under 3 months. A diagnosis was made from clinical symptoms together with serum thyroxine, TRAb, thyroid ultrasound and orbital computed tomography. This clonotype was counted at least ten times. Its specificity is unknown.

The sequence derives from a man under 40 with Graves' ophthalmopathy. Sequencing was carried out using peripheral blood. This sequence joins TRBV14 and TRBJ2-7; 7 nucleotides align to TRBD2. CDR3 nucleotides: TGTGCCAGCAGCCAAGGTGGCGGGAGTGAATACGAGCAGTACTTC. Translation: CASSQGGGSEYEQYF.